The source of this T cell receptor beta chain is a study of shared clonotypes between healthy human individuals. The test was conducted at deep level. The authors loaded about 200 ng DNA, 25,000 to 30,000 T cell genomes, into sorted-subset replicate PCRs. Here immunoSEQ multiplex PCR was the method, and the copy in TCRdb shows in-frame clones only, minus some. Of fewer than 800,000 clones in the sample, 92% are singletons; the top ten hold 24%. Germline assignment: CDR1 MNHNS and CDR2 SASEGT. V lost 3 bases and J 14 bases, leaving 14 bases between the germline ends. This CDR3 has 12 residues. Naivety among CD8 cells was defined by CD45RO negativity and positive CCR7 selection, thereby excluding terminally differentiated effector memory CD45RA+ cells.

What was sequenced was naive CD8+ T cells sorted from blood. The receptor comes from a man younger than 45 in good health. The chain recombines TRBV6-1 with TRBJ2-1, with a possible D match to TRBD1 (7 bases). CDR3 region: CASSERSRGEFF. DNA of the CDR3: TGTGCCAGCAGTGAGAGAAGCAGGGGGGAGTTCTTC.